This TCR beta chain was recovered during a study of blood T cell repertoires in COVID-19. Study-wide background: PBMCs, B-cell-depleted T cells, or T cells were the source of the cDNA or gDNA that made up the material.

Original methodology: Amplification of reference gene primers provided the estimated nucleated cell counts. Method: immunoSEQ multiplex PCR; TCRdb's copy keeps in-frame clones and lacks some. For V, J and clone size, that table is used; D and trimming come from the DNA. The sample has fewer than 250,000 clones, approximately 90% seen once. The CDR3 is 14 amino acids. The V and J ends lost 0 bases and 4 bases respectively, with 9 bases between them. From germline, CDR1 is SGHNT and CDR2 YYREEE (reference sequence). The chain joins TRBV5-4 to TRBJ2-3, with D possibly matching TRBD1 (6 bases). Sequencing was performed on peripheral blood. The clonotype was recovered from a man between 25 and 39 years old with acute or convalescent COVID-19. CDR3 sequence reads: CASSLGGRPDTQYF. In DNA, the CDR3 is TGTGCCAGCAGCTTGGGGGGGCGGCCAGATACGCAGTATTTT.